This passage covers 32 T cell receptor beta chains from one sample sequenced in a study of tissue T cells after allogeneic stem cell transplantation. TCRdb's table, derived via immunoSEQ multiplex PCR, lists solely in-frame clones and lacks some. The table records 25,000 to 35,000 clones, over 75% of them present only once. Sequencing used blood, obtained before transplantation. The source of these receptors is a woman aged 18 to 55 who later had graft-versus-host disease after an allogeneic stem cell transplant.

This clone is a singleton in its sample. CDR3 sequence reads: CASSIDILAEAFF. The CDR3 coding sequence is TGTGCCAGTAGTATAGATATATTGGCTGAAGCTTTCTTT. The rearrangement uses TRBV19 and TRBJ1-1; no reliable D call. The CDR3 consists of 13 residues. Germline CDR1 is LNHDA and CDR2 is SQIVND (reference sequence). The V end lost 0 bases, the J end lost 6 bases, and 8 bases lay between the germline ends. Full variable domain (missing parts from reference TRBV19 and TRBJ1-1): DGGITQSPKYLFRKEGQNVTLSCEQNLNHDAMYWYRQDPGQGLRLIYYSQIVNDFQKGDIAEGYSVSREKKESFPLTVTSAQKNPTAFYLCASSIDILAEAFFGQGTRLTVV.

This chain uses TRBV3-1 (or the pseudogene TRBV3-2) with TRBJ1-1, with D possibly TRBD1 on 5 matching bases. CDR3 length: 14 residues. V was trimmed by 1 base and J by 6 bases, leaving 12 bases between them. Germline-derived CDR1 and CDR2 are LGHDT and YNNKEL (reference sequence). The CDR3 nucleotides read TGTGCCAGCAGCCAAGTCCGCGGGGGGTCTGAAGCTTTCTTT. Protein sequence: CASSQVRGGSEAFF.

V gene TRBV6-6 combines with J gene TRBJ1-2; maybe TRBD1 (5 bases). Germline CDR1 is MNHNY and CDR2 is SVGAGI (reference sequence). Trimming stripped 2 bases from V and 2 bases from J, with 12 bases between. CDR3 length: 15 residues. The CDR3 sequence is CASSYAGGTNYGYTF. DNA for the CDR3: TGTGCCAGCAGTTACGCGGGGGGAACGAACTATGGCTACACCTTC.

This clone is medium-sized. J is TRBJ2-7 and V is TRBV6-1; D gene unclear. Per the germline V gene, CDR1 is MNHNS and CDR2 is SASEGT. This CDR3 region has 14 residues. V dropped 0 bases and J dropped 5 bases, with 11 bases sitting between them. The CDR3 DNA sequence: TGTGCCAGCAGTGAAGCATCCGAGGTACACGAGCAGTACTTC. Translation gives CASSEASEVHEQYF.

The genes are TRBV28 and TRBJ2-7; 10 bases match TRBD2. This CDR3 comprises 15 residues. Germline V gene lookup returns CDR1 MDHEN and CDR2 SYDVKM. V was pared by 6 bases and J by 3 bases, with 8 bases of the junction left unmatched. The DNA of the CDR3 is TGTGCCAGCAGGCCAACCCTAGCGGGAGTCTACGAGCAGTACTTC. This codes for CASRPTLAGVYEQYF.

The CDR3 loop reads CATRTGATDTQYF. The CDR3 nucleotides read TGTGCCACCCGAACAGGGGCCACAGATACGCAGTATTTT. This chain links TRBV24-1 with TRBJ2-3; 7 bases are shared with TRBD1. The CDR3 has 13 amino acids. V shed 9 bases, J shed 2 bases, and the junction held 4 bases outside the gene matches. Germline CDR1 and CDR2: KGHDR and SFDVKD.

This clone was counted between two and nine times. This sequence joins TRBV5-1 and TRBJ1-2; D gene uncertain. This CDR3 contains 14 residues. V lost 0 bases to trimming and J lost 4 bases, with 10 bases between them. Germline assignment: CDR1 SGHRS and CDR2 YFSETQ. The CDR3 coding sequence is TGCGCCAGCAGCTTGGATACCCCTCTCTATGGCTACACCTTC. It yields the protein CASSLDTPLYGYTF.

The chain couples TRBV4-3 to TRBJ2-3, with D possibly being TRBD1 (8 bases). The V gene's germline CDR1 is LGHNA and CDR2 YSLEER. V was shortened by 2 bases and J by 6 bases, with 15 bases between the two germline ends. The CDR3 covers 15 residues. In DNA, the CDR3 is TGCGCCAGCAGCCAAAGCCTACAGGGGGGGGATACGCAGTATTTT. It codes for CASSQSLQGGDTQYF.

The CDR3 region has the DNA TGTGCCAGCAGCTGGACTAGCCAGAACACCGGGGAGCTGTTTTTT. Residues: CASSWTSQNTGELFF. The J gene is TRBJ2-2, the V gene TRBV7-8; TRBD2 aligns across 8 bases. V shed 4 bases, J shed 1 base, and the junction held 2 bases outside the gene matches. The length of the CDR3 is 15 residues. Germline V gene sequence: CDR1 SGHVS, CDR2 FQNEAQ.

This chain joins TRBV6-2 or TRBV6-3 and TRBJ2-1; 9 nucleotides match TRBD2. The length of the CDR3 is 14 residues. V lost 2 bases, J lost 6 bases, and 2 bases stayed unmatched. Germline-derived CDR1 and CDR2 are MNHEY and SVGEGT. The CDR3 loop is CASSYRGGANEQFF. DNA of the CDR3: TGTGCCAGCAGTTACCGCGGGGGGGCCAATGAGCAGTTCTTC.

This clone was recorded once. DNA of the CDR3: TGCGCCAGCAACCTTAAGGCCGGGACAGGAGGTGAGCAGTTCTTC. Translating it yields CASNLKAGTGGEQFF. The genes are TRBV4-1 and TRBJ2-1, with 8 bases matching TRBD1. The junction had 14 bases not matched to a gene; V was cut back by 7 bases and J by 9 bases. This CDR3 spans 15 amino acids. CDR1 and CDR2 from the germline V gene are MGHRA and YSYEKL.

The chain uses TRBV29-1 and TRBJ1-2; TRBD1 agrees at 7 bases. There are 15 residues in the CDR3. Germline CDR1 and CDR2: SQVTM and ANQGSEA. V lost 5 bases to trimming and J lost 4 bases; unmatched junction nucleotides: 13. The CDR3 nucleotides read TGCAGCGTTCTTGAGGACAGGAACAACCCCTATGGCTACACCTTC. Its protein product is CSVLEDRNNPYGYTF.

This chain joins TRBV3-1 (or the pseudogene TRBV3-2) and TRBJ1-2; TRBD1 matches 8 bases. This CDR3 has 13 amino acids. The V and J ends lost 2 bases and 6 bases, in that order; junction bases with no gene match: 2. Germline values: CDR1 LGHDT, CDR2 YNNKEL (reference sequence). This CDR3 reads CASSQLTGDGYTF. The CDR3 DNA follows: TGTGCCAGCAGCCAATTGACAGGGGATGGCTACACCTTC.

The chain joins TRBV9 to TRBJ2-5, with D maybe TRBD2 (5 bases). The V gene lost 3 bases and the J gene lost 2 bases, with 14 bases spanning the gap. CDR1 is SGDLS, CDR2 YYNGEE, per germline. The CDR3 contains 15 residues. The CDR3 loop reads CASSAETGIQETQYF. The CDR3 DNA sequence: TGTGCCAGCAGCGCGGAGACGGGAATACAAGAGACCCAGTACTTC.

This chain connects TRBV28 to TRBJ2-2; possibly TRBD1 for D (5 bases). CDR1 MDHEN and CDR2 SYDVKM come from the germline V gene. Trimming took off 5 bases at V and 5 bases at J, with 15 bases between the two ends. The CDR3 spans 15 residues. CDR3 amino acids: CASSDPGSKTGELFF. The CDR3 nucleotides read TGTGCCAGCAGTGACCCAGGGTCTAAAACCGGGGAGCTGTTTTTT. The entire variable domain, with the rest obtained from reference TRBV28 and TRBJ2-2, is as follows: DVKVTQSSRYLVKRTGEKVFLECVQDMDHENMFWYRQDPGLGLRLIYFSYDVKMKEKGDIPEGYSVSREKKERFSLILESASTNQTSMYLCASSDPGSKTGELFFGEGSRLTVL.

This sequence joins TRBV28 and TRBJ1-5; D remains ambiguous. The V and J ends lost 3 bases and 6 bases respectively, with 12 bases between them. The CDR3 covers 14 residues. Germline V CDR1 and CDR2: MDHEN, SYDVKM. CDR3 amino acids: CASSFLGLGQPQHF. The DNA of the CDR3 is TGTGCCAGCAGTTTTCTCGGGCTGGGTCAGCCCCAGCATTTT.

The rearrangement uses TRBV7-2 and TRBJ1-1; 7 nucleotides match TRBD1. The CDR3 spans 14 residues. Germline V gives CDR1 SGHTA, CDR2 FQGNSA. Germline trimming cut 3 bases from V and 1 base from J; bases unmatched to any gene: 2. CDR3 DNA: TGTGCCAGCAGCTTCAGGACAGGGAACACTGAAGCTTTCTTT. Amino acids: CASSFRTGNTEAFF.

The V gene is TRBV19, the J gene TRBJ1-1; TRBD1 aligns across 8 bases. After removal of 6 bases from V and 7 bases from J, the junction contained 7 bases not matched to a gene. CDR1 LNHDA and CDR2 SQIVND come from the germline V gene (reference sequence). The CDR3 covers 13 residues. The CDR3 spells CASRMTGAGEAFF. The CDR3 DNA reads as TGTGCCAGTAGGATGACAGGGGCCGGTGAAGCTTTCTTT.

The chain employs TRBV14 and TRBJ2-3; the match to TRBD2 covers 13 bases. There are 18 residues in the CDR3. V trimming: 2 bases; J trimming: 2 bases; junction bases outside the gene matches: 7. Germline CDR1 reads SGHDN; CDR2 reads FVKESK. The CDR3 sequence is CASSQRLAGGGVTDTQYF. CDR3 DNA sequence: TGTGCCAGCAGCCAAAGACTAGCGGGAGGTGGGGTCACAGATACGCAGTATTTT.

This chain uses TRBV13 with TRBJ2-5, with 7 bases aligning to TRBD2. V gave up 2 bases and J gave up 1 base; unmatched junction bases: 1. The germline CDR1 and CDR2 sequences are PRHDT and FYEKMQ (reference sequence). The CDR3 length is 14 residues. CDR3 sequence reads: CASSLREAQETQYF. In DNA form, the CDR3 reads TGTGCCAGCAGCTTACGGGAGGCCCAAGAGACCCAGTACTTC.

This rearrangement joins TRBV3-1 (or the pseudogene TRBV3-2) to TRBJ2-5; 9 bases align to TRBD2. The germline V gene has CDR1 LGHDT and CDR2 YNNKEL (reference sequence). V was clipped by 6 bases and J by 14 bases; unmatched bases: 10. The CDR3 loop spans 12 amino acids. The CDR3 coding sequence is TGTGCCAGCAGACACGATAGCGGGAGACTCTACTTC. Protein product: CASRHDSGRLYF.

CDR3 nucleotide sequence: TGTGCCAGCAGCGGAGGACTAGTGAAAGCCGGGGAGCTGTTTTTT. Amino acid sequence: CASSGGLVKAGELFF. V is TRBV7-2 and J is TRBJ2-2, with TRBD2 identical over 7 bases. This CDR3 has 15 amino acids. CDR1 and CDR2 (germline): SGHTA, FQGNSA. V lost 5 bases to trimming and J lost 6 bases; unmatched junction nucleotides: 9.

The V and J genes are TRBV7-9 and TRBJ2-5; D uncertain. This CDR3 has 12 residues. Trimming left V 2 bases short and J 4 bases short, with 5 bases between. Germline assignment: CDR1 SEHNR and CDR2 FQNEAQ (reference sequence). The chain's CDR3 is CASSLTRETQYF. CDR3 coding DNA: TGTGCCAGCAGCTTAACGCGAGAGACCCAGTACTTC.

This rearrangement joins TRBV13 to TRBJ2-7; possibly TRBD2 for D (6 bases). Germline CDR1 PRHDT, CDR2 FYEKMQ (reference sequence). V was pared by 5 bases and J by 3 bases, with 8 bases between. The CDR3 runs to 12 residues. CDR3: CASSMRGYEQYF. CDR3 nucleotides: TGTGCCAGCAGCATGCGGGGCTACGAGCAGTACTTC.

In this sample, this clone turned up once. V and J are TRBV6-5 and TRBJ2-1; D remains ambiguous. Germline lookup yields CDR1 MNHEY and CDR2 SVGAGI. The CDR3 totals 12 residues. V gave up 5 bases and J gave up 2 bases, with 4 bases separating them. Written as DNA, the CDR3 is TGTGCCAGCAGTCGGGCCTACAATGAGCAGTTCTTC. Its protein product is CASSRAYNEQFF.

J is TRBJ2-7 and V is TRBV15; D gene uncertain. Trimming took off 0 bases at V and 0 bases at J, with 3 bases between the two ends. CDR1 and CDR2 (germline): LNHNV, YYDKDF (reference sequence). This CDR3 contains 13 residues. The CDR3 is CATSRENSYEQYF. For the CDR3, the DNA is TGTGCCACCAGCAGAGAGAACTCCTACGAGCAGTACTTC.

The chain combines TRBV9 with TRBJ2-1; no reliable D call. This CDR3 spans 14 amino acids. The V and J ends lost 1 base and 8 bases respectively, with 13 bases between them. Germline CDR1 and CDR2: SGDLS and YYNGEE. Written as DNA, the CDR3 is TGTGCCAGCAGCGTATCGTCGTCTTCGGATGAGCAGTTCTTC. Translation gives CASSVSSSSDEQFF.

The rearrangement joins TRBV4-1 to TRBJ2-7; D gene ambiguous. The CDR3 totals 18 residues. Germline V gives CDR1 MGHRA, CDR2 YSYEKL. With 1 base removed from V and 2 bases from J, the gap between germline ends came to 21 bases. The CDR3 protein is CASSQGLSGYSSPYEQYF. CDR3 nucleotides: TGCGCCAGCAGCCAAGGGCTTAGTGGATATTCATCTCCCTACGAGCAGTACTTC.

This clone was seen once. The genes are TRBV20-1 and TRBJ2-3; D may be TRBD2 (7 bases). CDR3 size: 15 residues. CDR1 is DFQATT, CDR2 SNEGSKA, per germline (reference sequence). Trimming removed 3 bases from V and 1 base from J, with 14 bases in between. The CDR3 protein is CSASNRAGGTDTQYF. As DNA, the CDR3 is TGCAGTGCTAGTAACAGGGCGGGGGGCACAGATACGCAGTATTTT.

CDR3 nucleotides: TGTGCCAGCAGTCCACCTAGCACAGATACGCAGTATTTT. Its translation: CASSPPSTDTQYF. The gene calls are TRBV7-2 and TRBJ2-3; D remains ambiguous. With 6 bases removed from V and 0 bases from J, the gap between germline ends came to 7 bases. There are 13 residues in the CDR3. Germline loops: CDR1 SGHTA, CDR2 FQGNSA.

This chain uses TRBV15 with TRBJ2-1; 13 nucleotides match TRBD2. The CDR3 covers 15 residues. In germline, CDR1 is LNHNV, CDR2 YYDKDF (reference sequence). The junction had 6 bases not matched to a gene; V was cut back by 3 bases and J by 10 bases. The CDR3 nucleotides read TGTGCCACCAGCAGCACTAGCGGGAGGGCTGGGGAGCAGTTCTTC. Protein: CATSSTSGRAGEQFF.

In this sample, this clone turned up once. The V and J genes are TRBV6-6 and TRBJ2-1, with D perhaps being TRBD1 or TRBD2 (7 bases each). The V end was cut by 4 bases, the J end by 3 bases, with 13 bases between. Germline V gene lookup returns CDR1 MNHNY and CDR2 SVGAGI (reference sequence). This CDR3 has 15 residues. The CDR3 protein is CASSWQGGNYNEQFF. Here the CDR3 DNA reads TGTGCCAGCAGTTGGCAGGGGGGGAACTACAATGAGCAGTTCTTC.